Each of the 8 T cell receptor beta chains below was sequenced from the same sample in a study of cytomegalovirus exposure and HLA in healthy donors. PCR involved 60 Vbeta and 13 Jbeta primers. Libraries were prepared by immunoSEQ multiplex PCR; TCRdb keeps only in-frame clonotypes and omits some of them. Of 150,000 to 200,000 clones listed, 75% to 90% are singletons. Material: PBMCs. Receptor source: a man aged 25-45 years in good health and CMV-seropositive.

The CDR3 DNA reads TGTGCCAGCAGTGACGACTATAATAGCAATCAGCCCCAGCATTTT. Its translation: CASSDDYNSNQPQHF. V and J are TRBV2 and TRBJ1-5; D unresolved. There are 15 residues in the CDR3. Germline CDR1 reads SNHLY; CDR2 reads FYNNEI. V lost 3 bases and J 0 bases, leaving 9 bases between the germline ends.

The chain employs TRBV4-1 and TRBJ2-5, with a possible D match to TRBD2 (7 bases). CDR1 is MGHRA and CDR2 is YSYEKL in the germline V gene. The V and J ends lost 0 bases and 5 bases respectively, with 13 bases between them. This CDR3 is built from 15 residues. CDR3 sequence: CASSQDRGGVETQYF. The DNA for the CDR3 is TGCGCCAGCAGCCAAGATAGGGGGGGTGTGGAGACCCAGTACTTC.

As regards this clone: The junction shows a germline mismatch at one end, possibly a read error. The V call is TRBV9, the J call TRBJ2-5; D is possibly TRBD2 (5 bases). This CDR3 is built from 16 residues. Germline-derived CDR1 and CDR2 are SGDLS and YYNGEE. CDR3 in DNA: TGTGCCAGCAGCGTAGGACTCGGGATCCTCCAAGAGGCCCAGTACTTC. Translating it yields CASSVGLGILQEAQYF.

The chain has TRBV14 and TRBJ1-1; D gene ambiguous. V was pared by 0 bases and J by 4 bases, with 15 bases between. The CDR3 extends over 16 amino acids. Germline V gene sequence: CDR1 SGHDN, CDR2 FVKESK. CDR3 amino acids: CASSQDPPGNFTEAFF. The DNA of the CDR3 is TGTGCCAGCAGCCAAGACCCACCGGGAAACTTCACTGAAGCTTTCTTT.

The count of this clone is one. The genes are TRBV2 and TRBJ2-1, with D hard to call. Germline CDR1 reads SNHLY; CDR2 reads FYNNEI. Trimming left V 6 bases short and J 5 bases short, with 8 bases between. This CDR3 is built from 12 residues. Here the CDR3 DNA reads TGTGCCAGCAGCCCACAGCACAATGAGCAGTTCTTC. It translates to CASSPQHNEQFF.

This chain uses TRBV5-1 with TRBJ1-2; D call uncertain. V was trimmed by 5 bases and J by 1 base, leaving 6 bases between them. The germline CDR1 and CDR2 sequences are SGHRS and YFSETQ. This CDR3 contains 12 residues. For the CDR3, the DNA is TGCGCCAGCAGTTCGGGTAACTATGGCTACACCTTC. It codes for CASSSGNYGYTF.

The genes are TRBV14 and TRBJ2-7; D possibly corresponds to TRBD1 (6 bases). CDR1 SGHDN and CDR2 FVKESK come from the germline V gene. V dropped 1 base and J dropped 2 bases, with 18 bases sitting between them. The CDR3 extends over 17 amino acids. This chain's CDR3 is CASSQVPPGVGTYEQYF. CDR3 DNA sequence: TGTGCCAGCAGCCAAGTCCCCCCAGGGGTTGGGACCTACGAGCAGTACTTC.

This chain uses TRBV10-3 with TRBJ1-5; D is perhaps TRBD1 (6 bases). The V gene lost 4 bases and the J gene lost 2 bases, with 12 bases spanning the gap. Germline-derived CDR1 and CDR2 are ENHRY and SYGVKD. The CDR3 sequence is 15 residues long. This chain's CDR3 is CAISADSGGNQPQHF. For the CDR3, the DNA is TGTGCCATCAGTGCGGACAGCGGGGGCAATCAGCCCCAGCATTTT.